A single sample is the source of the 10 T cell receptor beta chains below, sequenced in a study of OX40 agonist ivuxolimab in advanced cancers. Here immunoSEQ multiplex PCR was the method, and the copy in TCRdb shows in-frame clones only, minus some. The repertoire has around 68,000 clones, approximately 81% of them found once; the top ten carry roughly a sixth. This material consisted of CD4+ or CD8+ T cells sorted from blood, taken in a trial of the OX40 agonist ivuxolimab. The receptors originated from an adult with an advanced solid tumor such as melanoma, head and neck, liver or kidney cancer.

The CDR3 is CASSQDFRGEQYF. CDR3 coding DNA: TGTGCCAGCAGCCAAGATTTCCGGGGCGAACAGTACTTC. The rearrangement uses TRBV14 and TRBJ2-7, with D perhaps given as TRBD1 or TRBD2 (5 bases each). Germline V gene data show CDR1 as SGHDN and CDR2 as FVKESK. V lost 0 bases and J lost 10, with 13 bases in between. This CDR3 region has 13 residues.

The CDR3 spells CASSRSGQGASTEAFF. CDR3 DNA sequence: TGCGCCAGCAGCCGATCGGGACAGGGGGCCAGCACTGAAGCTTTCTTT. The chain is built from TRBV5-1 and TRBJ1-1; 12 bases map to TRBD1. Trimming removed 4 bases from V and 4 bases from J; junction bases left unmatched: 8. In germline, CDR1 is SGHRS, CDR2 YFSETQ. The CDR3 has 16 residues.

CDR3 sequence: CASSIGQGGNQPQHF. DNA of the CDR3: TGTGCCAGTAGTATCGGACAGGGAGGGAATCAGCCCCAGCATTTT. This chain joins TRBV19 and TRBJ1-5, with TRBD1 matching over 8 bases. The CDR3 extends over 15 amino acids. Trimming removed 3 bases from V and 4 bases from J; junction bases left unmatched: 5. The germline V gene has CDR1 LNHDA and CDR2 SQIVND (reference sequence).

In DNA form, the CDR3 reads TGCGCCAGCAGAGGCACACAGTTCTCCTACGAGCAGTACTTC. This translates into CASRGTQFSYEQYF. This chain joins TRBV5-1 and TRBJ2-7; D is undetermined. Trimming cost V 5 bases and J 0 bases, with 12 bases left between them. Germline CDR1 SGHRS, CDR2 YFSETQ. This CDR3 spans 14 amino acids.

The chain recombines TRBV5-8 with TRBJ2-2; D unclear. Deletions cut 3 bases from V and 5 bases from J, with 11 bases between. Germline V gene lookup returns CDR1 SGHTS and CDR2 YDEGEE. CDR3 length: 14 amino acids. DNA for the CDR3: TGTGCCAGCAGCTCCATCAGTGGGACCGGGGAGCTGTTTTTT. Translated, it gives CASSSISGTGELFF.

The genes are TRBV6-6 and TRBJ1-2; the match to TRBD1 covers 9 bases. Germline values: CDR1 MNHNY, CDR2 SVGAGI (reference sequence). The CDR3 is 15 residues long. Unmatched junction bases numbered 6, after V lost 5 bases and J lost 2 bases. CDR3 nucleotides: TGTGCCAGCAGTATCGGACAGGGGCTCAACTATGGCTACACCTTC. Residues: CASSIGQGLNYGYTF.

This chain connects TRBV2 to TRBJ2-2, with 10 bases fitting TRBD1. The CDR3 is made up of 19 amino acids. The V segment lost 5 bases and the J segment 1 base; nucleotides outside the gene matches: 13. Per the germline V gene, CDR1 is SNHLY and CDR2 is FYNNEI. CDR3: CASSRPGTGAELNTGELFF. CDR3 sequence (DNA): TGTGCCAGCAGTCGTCCCGGGACAGGGGCGGAATTGAACACCGGGGAGCTGTTTTTT.

The gene calls are TRBV15 and TRBJ2-1, with unresolved D. V gave up 0 bases and J gave up 8 bases, with 8 bases separating them. CDR3 length: 13 amino acids. Per germline, CDR1 LNHNV and CDR2 YYDKDF (reference sequence). CDR3 in DNA: TGTGCCACCAGCAGAGAACAAAGGGATGAGCAGTTCTTC. Translating it yields CATSREQRDEQFF.

This clone was observed a single time. The V gene is TRBV5-1, the J gene TRBJ2-1; the D gene is possibly TRBD1 (5 bases). The CDR3 contains 16 residues. CDR1 and CDR2 from the germline V gene are SGHRS and YFSETQ. Trimming removed 1 base at V and 3 bases at J, with 14 bases between. In DNA form, the CDR3 reads TGCGCCAGCAGCTTGAGGCAGGGAACCGTCTACAATGAGCAGTTCTTC. Its translation: CASSLRQGTVYNEQFF.

V usage is TRBV5-1 and J usage is TRBJ1-2; D may be TRBD1 (5 bases). Germline V gene lookup returns CDR1 SGHRS and CDR2 YFSETQ. With 1 base removed from V and 7 bases from J, the gap between germline ends came to 23 bases. The length of the CDR3 is 17 residues. The CDR3 spells CASSLRPQGRGGLGYTF. CDR3 sequence (DNA): TGCGCCAGCAGCTTGAGACCTCAGGGACGGGGGGGTCTTGGCTACACCTTC.